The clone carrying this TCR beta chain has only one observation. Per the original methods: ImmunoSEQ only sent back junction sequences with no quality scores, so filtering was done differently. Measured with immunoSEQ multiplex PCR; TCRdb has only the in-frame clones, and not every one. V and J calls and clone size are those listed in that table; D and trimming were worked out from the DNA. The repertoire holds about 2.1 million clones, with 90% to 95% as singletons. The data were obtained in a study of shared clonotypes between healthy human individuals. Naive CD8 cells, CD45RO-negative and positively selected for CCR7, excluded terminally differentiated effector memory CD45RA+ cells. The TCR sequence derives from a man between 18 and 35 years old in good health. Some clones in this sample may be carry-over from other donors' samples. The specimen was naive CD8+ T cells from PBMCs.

The CDR3 reads CASSPSMGPISYEQYF. In DNA form, the CDR3 reads TGTGCCAGCAGTCCCAGCATGGGGCCAATATCCTACGAGCAGTACTTC. J is TRBJ2-7 and V is TRBV27, with a tentative D call TRBD1 (5 bases). CDR3 size: 16 residues. Trimming removed 5 bases from V and 1 base from J, with 18 bases in between. CDR1 and CDR2 from the germline V gene are MNHEY and SMNVEV (reference sequence).